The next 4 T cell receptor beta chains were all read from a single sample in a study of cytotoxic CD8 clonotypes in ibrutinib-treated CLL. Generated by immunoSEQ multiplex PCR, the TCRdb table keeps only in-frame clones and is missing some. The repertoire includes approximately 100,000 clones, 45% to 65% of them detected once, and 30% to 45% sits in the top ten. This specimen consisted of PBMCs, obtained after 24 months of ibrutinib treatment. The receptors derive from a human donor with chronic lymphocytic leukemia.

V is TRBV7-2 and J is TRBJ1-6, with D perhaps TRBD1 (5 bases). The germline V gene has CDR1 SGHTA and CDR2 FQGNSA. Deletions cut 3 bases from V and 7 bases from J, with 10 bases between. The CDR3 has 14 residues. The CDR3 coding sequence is TGTGCCAGCAGCTTTGCAGGGTCAAATTCACCCCTCCACTTT. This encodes CASSFAGSNSPLHF.

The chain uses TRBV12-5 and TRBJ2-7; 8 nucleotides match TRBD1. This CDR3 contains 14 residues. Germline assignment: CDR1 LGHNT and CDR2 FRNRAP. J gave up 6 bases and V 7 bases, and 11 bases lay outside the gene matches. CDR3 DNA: TGTGCTAGTGTTTCCGTGGACAGGGCGTTCGAGCAGTACTTC. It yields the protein CASVSVDRAFEQYF.

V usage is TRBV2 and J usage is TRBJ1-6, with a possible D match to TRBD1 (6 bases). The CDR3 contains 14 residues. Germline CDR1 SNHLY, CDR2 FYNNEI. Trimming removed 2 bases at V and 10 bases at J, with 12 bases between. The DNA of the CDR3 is TGTGCCAGCAGTGAACAAGGGGGGGCCTCACCCCTCCACTTT. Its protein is CASSEQGGASPLHF.

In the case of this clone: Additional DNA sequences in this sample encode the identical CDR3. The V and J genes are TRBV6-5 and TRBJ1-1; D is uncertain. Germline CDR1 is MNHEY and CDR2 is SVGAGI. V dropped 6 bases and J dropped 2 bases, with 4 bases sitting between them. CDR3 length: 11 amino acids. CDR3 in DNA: TGTGCCAGCAGCCGAAACACTGAAGCTTTCTTT. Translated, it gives CASSRNTEAFF.